This TCR beta chain was documented in a study of T cell repertoires in cytomegalovirus infection. This CDR3 region has 13 residues. Deletions cut 7 bases from V and 2 bases from J, with 9 bases between. TCRdb called the reads again in MiXCR, with one record for every CDR3 protein. Of approximately 990,000 distinct CDR3 sequences listed, more than 25% are singletons. Regarding this clonotype: Its specificity is unknown.

The chain recombines TRBV12-3 or TRBV12-4 with TRBJ1-5; D remains ambiguous. Sequencing used cultured CD8+ T cells from PBMCs, obtained from culture after CMV antigen stimulation. The clonotype comes from a human donor in good health (CMV status not recorded). Some clones in this sample may be carry-over from other donors' samples. The CDR3 sequence is CASNLAGNQPQHF. CDR3 sequence (DNA): TGTGCCAGCAACCTCGCGGGCAATCAGCCCCAGCATTTT.